This T cell receptor (beta chain) originates from a study of human T cells and chemical hapten exposure. Germline trimming cut 5 bases from V and 7 bases from J; bases unmatched to any gene: 7. Looked up from germline, CDR1 is SGHVS and CDR2 is FQNEAQ. The length of the CDR3 is 15 residues. This clonotype has at least ten counts. The time point denotes: pre-sensitization, week 0. As for treatment: therapeutic diphenylcyclopropenone sensitization with weekly scalp DPC. Unseparated into fractions, whole blood served as the source from which total RNA was extracted. MiXCR was run by TCRdb on the RACE reads, yielding one entry per CDR3 protein. Of 40,000 or so distinct CDR3 sequences listed, approximately 12% are singletons.

This specimen consisted of whole blood, obtained in connection with sensitization to the hapten diphenylcyclopropenone (DPC). The TCR was taken from a woman aged 40 to 50 with alopecia areata. Some clones in this sample may be carry-over from other donors' samples. The rearrangement joins TRBV7-8 to TRBJ2-1, with 11 positions matching TRBD2. The CDR3 nucleotides read TGTGCCAGCAGCACCCGACTAGCGGGGAGGAATGAGCAGTTCTTC. Residues: CASSTRLAGRNEQFF.